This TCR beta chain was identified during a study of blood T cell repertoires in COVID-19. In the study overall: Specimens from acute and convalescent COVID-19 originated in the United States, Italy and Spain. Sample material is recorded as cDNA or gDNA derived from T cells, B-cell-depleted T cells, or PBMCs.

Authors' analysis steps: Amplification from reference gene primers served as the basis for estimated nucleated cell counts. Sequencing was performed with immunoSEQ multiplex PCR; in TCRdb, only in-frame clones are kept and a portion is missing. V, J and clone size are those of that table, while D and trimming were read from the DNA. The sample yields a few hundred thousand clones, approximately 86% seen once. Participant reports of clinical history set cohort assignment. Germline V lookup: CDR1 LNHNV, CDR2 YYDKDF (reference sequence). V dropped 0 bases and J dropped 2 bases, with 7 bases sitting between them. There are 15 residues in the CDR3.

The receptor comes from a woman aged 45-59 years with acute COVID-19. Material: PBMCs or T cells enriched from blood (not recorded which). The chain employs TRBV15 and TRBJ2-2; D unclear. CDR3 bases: TGTGCCACCAGCAGAGATATTTTAAACACCGGGGAGCTGTTTTTT. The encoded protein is CATSRDILNTGELFF.